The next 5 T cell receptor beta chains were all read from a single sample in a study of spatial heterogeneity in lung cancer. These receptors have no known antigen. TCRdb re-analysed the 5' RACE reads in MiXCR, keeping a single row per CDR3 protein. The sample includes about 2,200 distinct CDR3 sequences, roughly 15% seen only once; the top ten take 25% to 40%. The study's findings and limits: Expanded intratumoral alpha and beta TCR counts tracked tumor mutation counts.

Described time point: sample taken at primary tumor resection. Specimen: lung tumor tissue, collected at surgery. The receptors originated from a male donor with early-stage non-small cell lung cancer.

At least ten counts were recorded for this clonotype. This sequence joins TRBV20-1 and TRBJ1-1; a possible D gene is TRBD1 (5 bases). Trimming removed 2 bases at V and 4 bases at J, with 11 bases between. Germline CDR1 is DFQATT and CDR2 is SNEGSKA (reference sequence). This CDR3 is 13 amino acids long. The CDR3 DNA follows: TGCAGTGCTAGAAGCGGTGGGGCCACTGAAGCTTTCTTT. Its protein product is CSARSGGATEAFF.

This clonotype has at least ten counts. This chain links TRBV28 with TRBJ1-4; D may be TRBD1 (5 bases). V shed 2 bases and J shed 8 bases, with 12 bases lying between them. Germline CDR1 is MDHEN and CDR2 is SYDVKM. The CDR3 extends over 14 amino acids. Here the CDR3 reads CASSLGGDREKLFF. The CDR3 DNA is TGTGCCAGCAGTTTAGGAGGGGATCGAGAAAAACTGTTTTTT.

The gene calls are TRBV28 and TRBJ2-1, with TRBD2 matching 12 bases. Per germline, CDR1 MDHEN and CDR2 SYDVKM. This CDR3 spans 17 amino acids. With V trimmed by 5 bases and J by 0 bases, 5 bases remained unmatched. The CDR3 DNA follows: TGTGCCAGCAGTCTCTCGACTAGCGGGAGCTCCTACAATGAGCAGTTCTTC. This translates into CASSLSTSGSSYNEQFF.

The CDR3 DNA sequence: TGTGCCAGCAGCCCCCCCGGGACTGAGAAAGATACGCAGTATTTT. This translates into CASSPPGTEKDTQYF. The gene calls are TRBV5-4 and TRBJ2-3; TRBD2 might be the D (6 bases). The CDR3 is 15 amino acids. Germline V gives CDR1 SGHNT, CDR2 YYREEE (reference sequence). The ends were cut back, 4 bases at V and 5 bases at J, with 17 bases in the middle.

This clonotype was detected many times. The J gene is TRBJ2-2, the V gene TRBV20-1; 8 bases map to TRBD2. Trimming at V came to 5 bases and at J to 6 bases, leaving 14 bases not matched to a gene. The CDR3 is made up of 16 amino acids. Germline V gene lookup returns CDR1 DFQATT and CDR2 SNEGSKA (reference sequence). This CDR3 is CSAESRDGRAAGELFF. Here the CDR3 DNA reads TGCAGTGCTGAATCTCGTGACGGGAGGGCCGCCGGGGAGCTGTTTTTT.